Below are 18 T cell receptor beta chains sequenced from a single sample in a study of shared clonotypes between healthy human individuals. Sequencing used immunoSEQ multiplex PCR; TCRdb keeps in-frame clones, though not all of them. The table records millions of clones, around 94% of them present only once. Material for sequencing was naive CD4+ T cells sorted from blood. As to subset: CD45RA+ positively selected. These TCRs come from a young man in good health.

As for this clone: Different DNA sequences within this sample yield the same CDR3. The chain uses TRBV5-1 and TRBJ1-2; a weak D match, TRBD1 (5 bases). With 0 bases removed from V and 8 bases from J, the gap between germline ends came to 11 bases. The CDR3 covers 13 residues. Germline CDR1 reads SGHRS; CDR2 reads YFSETQ. The CDR3 DNA follows: TGCGCCAGCAGCTTGGGGCAGGGCGGCGGCTACACCTTC. It specifies CASSLGQGGGYTF.

The rearrangement uses TRBV10-2 and TRBJ2-7; no reliable D call. This CDR3 is built from 13 residues. The V end was cut by 10 bases, the J end by 3 bases, with 16 bases between. CDR1 and CDR2 (germline): WSHSY, SAAADI. The CDR3 region has the DNA TGCGCCACTCTTCACGAGATCAGCTACGAGCAGTACTTC. It codes for CATLHEISYEQYF.

The J gene is TRBJ1-4, the V gene TRBV4-3; 7 positions match TRBD1. V gave up 6 bases and J gave up 9 bases; unmatched junction bases: 13. Germline loops: CDR1 LGHNA, CDR2 YSLEER. The CDR3 loop spans 15 amino acids. The DNA for the CDR3 is TGCGCCAGCAGTCCAAACGACAGGGTAGGGAAAAAACTGTTTTTT. This sequence encodes CASSPNDRVGKKLFF.

Worth noting for this clone: Other DNA variants within this sample encode the same CDR3. The rearrangement uses TRBV10-3 and TRBJ1-4; weak D call: TRBD1 (5 bases). The V and J ends lost 2 bases and 8 bases respectively, with 9 bases between them. Germline V lookup: CDR1 ENHRY, CDR2 SYGVKD. The CDR3 spans 13 residues. Here the CDR3 DNA reads TGTGCCATCAGTGAGAGCCGGGGGGAAAAACTGTTTTTT. Residues: CAISESRGEKLFF.

The V call is TRBV29-1, the J call TRBJ2-1; D possibly corresponds to TRBD2 (5 bases). Germline CDR1 and CDR2: SQVTM and ANQGSEA. CDR3 size: 15 residues. Trimming pared 3 bases from V and 4 bases from J, leaving 16 bases between. CDR3 bases: TGCAGCGTTGACCGAAGCGGATTACCTTACAATGAGCAGTTCTTC. This encodes CSVDRSGLPYNEQFF.

As for this clone: The same CDR3 is also encoded by other DNA sequences in this sample. V usage is TRBV18 and J usage is TRBJ2-5; TRBD2 is a possible D gene (5 bases). This CDR3 has 11 residues. The V and J ends lost 5 bases and 5 bases respectively, with 6 bases between them. Germline V gives CDR1 KGHSH, CDR2 LQKENI. The CDR3 region has the DNA TGTGCCAGCTCATCGGGGGAGACCCAGTACTTC. Protein sequence: CASSSGETQYF.

The chain recombines TRBV7-2 with TRBJ2-5; 7 bases agree with TRBD2. The germline V gene has CDR1 SGHTA and CDR2 FQGNSA. This CDR3 is 14 amino acids long. The V segment lost 0 bases and the J segment 5 bases; nucleotides outside the gene matches: 3. For the CDR3, the DNA is TGTGCCAGCAGCTTAGCAGGGGAGGGGGAGACCCAGTACTTC. This gives the protein CASSLAGEGETQYF. Full variable domain (rest looked up from reference TRBV7-2 and TRBJ2-5): GAGVSQSPSNKVTEKGKDVELRCDPISGHTALYWYRQSLGQGLEFLIYFQGNSAPDKSGLPSDRFSAERTGGSVSTLTIQRTQQEDSAVYLCASSLAGEGETQYFGPGTRLLVL.

The V and J genes are TRBV6-5 and TRBJ2-1; 11 bases match TRBD2. Germline CDR1 reads MNHEY; CDR2 reads SVGAGI. CDR3 length: 15 amino acids. J lost 8 bases, V lost 5 bases, and 8 bases had no gene match. This CDR3 reads CASSRMTSGAHEQFF. The CDR3 DNA reads as TGTGCCAGCAGTAGAATGACTAGCGGGGCCCATGAGCAGTTCTTC.

The chain carries TRBV10-3 and TRBJ1-1; 8 nucleotides agree with TRBD1. The CDR3 consists of 14 residues. Germline V lookup: CDR1 ENHRY, CDR2 SYGVKD. V lost 5 bases, J lost 5 bases, and 7 bases stayed unmatched. The CDR3 DNA reads as TGTGCCATCAGTCAGGGGGCCATGAGGACTGAAGCTTTCTTT. It translates to CAISQGAMRTEAFF.

The chain carries TRBV5-1 and TRBJ2-7, with 7 positions matching TRBD2. The germline V gene encodes CDR1 SGHRS and CDR2 YFSETQ. The CDR3 loop spans 16 amino acids. Losses at the gene ends were 4 bases for V and 0 bases for J; bases not matched to a gene: 10. This CDR3 reads CASSQSPSGASYEQYF. In DNA form, the CDR3 reads TGCGCCAGCAGCCAATCTCCTAGCGGAGCCTCCTACGAGCAGTACTTC. The full variable domain, with the rest looked up from reference TRBV5-1 and TRBJ2-7, is KAGVTQTPRYLIKTRGQQVTLSCSPISGHRSVSWYQQTPGQGLQFLFEYFSETQRNKGNFPGRFSGRQFSNSRSEMNVSTLELGDSALYLCASSQSPSGASYEQYFGPGTRLTVT.

V gene TRBV27 combines with J gene TRBJ2-7; 10 nucleotides line up with TRBD2. V was pared by 1 base and J by 1 base, with 10 bases of the junction left unmatched. Germline CDR1 is MNHEY and CDR2 is SMNVEV (reference sequence). The CDR3 is 18 amino acids. CDR3 nucleotides: TGTGCCAGCAGTTTATGGCCCCTAACTAGCGGGGCTTCCTACGAGCAGTACTTC. It yields the protein CASSLWPLTSGASYEQYF.

Comment on this clone: Distinct nucleotide sequences in the sample also encode this CDR3. V usage is TRBV30 and J usage is TRBJ1-1, with no clear D. Germline assignment: CDR1 GTSNPN and CDR2 SVGIG (reference sequence). V was pared by 1 base and J by 2 bases, with 5 bases between. This CDR3 contains 12 residues. CDR3 amino acids: CAWSDLNTEAFF. Here the CDR3 DNA reads TGTGCCTGGAGTGACCTTAACACTGAAGCTTTCTTT.

This chain links TRBV5-1 with TRBJ2-5; TRBD2 matches at 10 bases. J lost 3 bases, V lost 2 bases, and 16 bases had no gene match. CDR3 length: 19 residues. Per the germline V gene, CDR1 is SGHRS and CDR2 is YFSETQ. The CDR3 is CASSFGGVLASGSKETQYF. CDR3 nucleotides: TGCGCCAGCAGCTTCGGAGGGGTATTGGCTAGCGGGAGTAAAGAGACCCAGTACTTC.

The CDR3 DNA follows: TGTGCCAGCAGCTACACCGGGACATTAGGGAAACTGTTTTTT. Protein sequence: CASSYTGTLGKLFF. The chain is built from TRBV25-1 and TRBJ1-4; D is perhaps TRBD1 (6 bases). This CDR3 has 14 residues. With 6 bases removed from V and 11 bases from J, the gap between germline ends came to 19 bases. From germline, CDR1 is MGHDK and CDR2 SYGVNS.

The chain carries TRBV7-2 and TRBJ2-5; D not resolved. The J call may be incorrect, as the DNA end agrees better with TRBJ2-7. The CDR3 extends over 13 amino acids. Germline CDR1 reads SGHTA; CDR2 reads FQGNSA. The CDR3 here is CASSLARTHEQYF. The CDR3 DNA reads TGTGCCAGCAGCTTAGCGCGCACCCACGAGCAGTACTTC.

The gene calls are TRBV30 and TRBJ2-5, with 7 bases identical to TRBD1. This CDR3 comprises 11 residues. Germline V gives CDR1 GTSNPN, CDR2 SVGIG (reference sequence). The ends lost 6 bases at V and 12 bases at J; junction bases unmatched: 10. The CDR3 DNA follows: TGTGCCTGTACGCTGGGACAGCCAAAGTACTTC. It codes for CACTLGQPKYF.

V gene TRBV7-2 combines with J gene TRBJ2-7, with D tentatively TRBD1 (5 bases). The CDR3 is 14 residues long. V dropped 5 bases and J dropped 0 bases, with 11 bases sitting between them. Germline CDR1 and CDR2: SGHTA and FQGNSA. The CDR3, as DNA: TGTGCCAGCAGCGTCGGCAGGGCCTCCTACGAGCAGTACTTC. Translation: CASSVGRASYEQYF.

The CDR3 sequence: CASSPGLPGTGADTQYF. The CDR3 nucleotides are TGTGCCAGCTCCCCGGGACTTCCCGGGACAGGGGCTGATACGCAGTATTTT. J is TRBJ2-3 and V is TRBV18, with TRBD1 identical over 10 bases. Per the germline V gene, CDR1 is KGHSH and CDR2 is LQKENI. CDR3 length: 17 amino acids. V lost 6 bases to trimming and J lost 6 bases; unmatched junction nucleotides: 15.